The clone carrying this T cell receptor beta chain occurred many times. What it binds is not known. This sample is part of a study of molecular identifiers for immune sequencing clone quantification. Study-wide background: With replicates, the RNA of around 20,000 or 100,000 naive CD8 cells was split five ways and four were sequenced.

Study results and limitations: Researchers reportedly could pick up spiked Jurkat TCR RNA from one cell mixed into approximately 910,000 naive cells.

One entry per CDR3 protein results from TCRdb running MiXCR on the PCR reads. This table has about 630,000 distinct CDR3 sequences, 25% appearing once. Material: naive CD8+ T cells from blood, with Jurkat cell RNA spiked in. Specified subset: FACS-sorted CD8+CD4-CCR7+CD45RA+ naive T cells. The clonotype comes from a human donor in good health. Some libraries in this study had Jurkat cell RNA spiked in.

This CDR3 is CSASLGLATGELFF. The CDR3 region has the DNA TGCAGTGCCTCCCTGGGACTAGCGACCGGGGAGCTGTTTTTT. The chain employs TRBV20-1 and TRBJ2-2; 10 bases align to TRBD2. After removal of 6 bases from V and 5 bases from J, the junction contained 6 bases not matched to a gene. Germline assignment: CDR1 DFQATT and CDR2 SNEGSKA (reference sequence). CDR3 length: 14 amino acids.